The clone carrying this TCR beta chain has more than one count but fewer than ten. From the 5' RACE reads, TCRdb called clonotypes with MiXCR, one entry per CDR3 protein. The table shows 70,000 to 85,000 distinct CDR3 sequences, with less than 15% occurring only once. The length of the CDR3 is 14 residues. Germline assignment: CDR1 SGDLS and CDR2 YYNGEE. Trimming cost V 4 bases and J 5 bases, with 13 bases left between them. The data belong to a study of early T cells in non-severe SARS-CoV-2 infection. Sequenced input: whole blood. The chain links TRBV9 to TRBJ2-1; D is unclear. This TCR was recovered from an adult who was a healthcare worker with PCR-confirmed SARS-CoV-2 infection or an uninfected control (not recorded which). CDR3 nucleotide sequence: TGTGCCAGCAGCTCCCTCCAGCGCAACAATGAGCAGTTCTTC. It translates to CASSSLQRNNEQFF.